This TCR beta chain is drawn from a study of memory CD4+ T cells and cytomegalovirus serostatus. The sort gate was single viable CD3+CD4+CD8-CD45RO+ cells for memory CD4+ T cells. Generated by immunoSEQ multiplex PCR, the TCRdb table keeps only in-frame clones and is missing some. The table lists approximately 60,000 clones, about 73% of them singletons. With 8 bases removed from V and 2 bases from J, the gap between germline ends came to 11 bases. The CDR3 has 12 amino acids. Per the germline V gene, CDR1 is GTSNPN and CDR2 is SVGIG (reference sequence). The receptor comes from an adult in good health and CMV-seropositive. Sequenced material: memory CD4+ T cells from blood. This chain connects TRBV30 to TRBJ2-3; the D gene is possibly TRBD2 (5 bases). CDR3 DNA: TGTGCCGGTAGCGCCCCCACAGATACGCAGTATTTT. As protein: CAGSAPTDTQYF.